A single T cell receptor beta chain is shown here with its context. Its antigen is as yet unknown. Libraries for TCR beta were made by quantitative 5'-RACE with molecular barcodes. TCRdb analysed the 5' RACE reads with MiXCR anew, one entry per CDR3 protein. In the table there are 150,000 to 200,000 distinct CDR3 sequences, roughly 18% of which are singletons. The CDR3 has 11 amino acids. The V and J ends lost 10 bases and 4 bases respectively, with 9 bases between them. The germline CDR1 and CDR2 sequences are MNHEY and SMNVEV (reference sequence). This specimen comes from a study of CD8 T cells in ankylosing spondylitis. Whole-study findings and limits: A TCR beta motif of fewer than ten highly homologous variants seemed to mark ankylosing spondylitis blood. Peripheral blood held disease-linked clones only at relatively low frequency, and these were CD8+. Enrichment of disease-linked clones was reportedly significant in matched ankylosing spondylitis synovial fluid.

The clonotype originates from a male donor with ankylosing spondylitis or in good health (not recorded which). Input material: blood, either unsorted or a sorted T cell fraction (not recorded which). V and J are TRBV27 and TRBJ2-3; perhaps TRBD1 as D (5 bases). The chain's CDR3 is CATWGPDTQYF. The CDR3 DNA reads as TGTGCCACCTGGGGCCCAGATACGCAGTATTTT.